This T cell receptor (beta chain) is drawn from a study of blood T cell repertoires in COVID-19. Only in-frame clones appear in the TCRdb table, and some are missing; sequencing was by immunoSEQ multiplex PCR. This repertoire shows approximately 53,000 clones, roughly nine tenths found once; its top ten account for roughly 10%. The specimen was peripheral blood. This clonotype originated in a woman over 75 with acute or convalescent COVID-19.

This CDR3 is CASSLQTPGDTQYF. The CDR3 region has the DNA TGTGCCAGCAGCCTCCAAACCCCGGGGGATACGCAGTATTTT. The J gene is TRBJ2-3, the V gene TRBV7-2; D is possibly TRBD2 (5 bases). Between the trimmed V and J ends, which lost 5 bases and 6 bases, there was a span of 15 bases. Germline lookup yields CDR1 SGHTA and CDR2 FQGNSA. This CDR3 is 14 amino acids long. Together with reference TRBV7-2 and TRBJ2-3, the CDR3 gives the full variable domain: GAGVSQSPSNKVTEKGKDVELRCDPISGHTALYWYRQSLGQGLEFLIYFQGNSAPDKSGLPSDRFSAERTGGSVSTLTIQRTQQEDSAVYLCASSLQTPGDTQYFGPGTRLTVL.